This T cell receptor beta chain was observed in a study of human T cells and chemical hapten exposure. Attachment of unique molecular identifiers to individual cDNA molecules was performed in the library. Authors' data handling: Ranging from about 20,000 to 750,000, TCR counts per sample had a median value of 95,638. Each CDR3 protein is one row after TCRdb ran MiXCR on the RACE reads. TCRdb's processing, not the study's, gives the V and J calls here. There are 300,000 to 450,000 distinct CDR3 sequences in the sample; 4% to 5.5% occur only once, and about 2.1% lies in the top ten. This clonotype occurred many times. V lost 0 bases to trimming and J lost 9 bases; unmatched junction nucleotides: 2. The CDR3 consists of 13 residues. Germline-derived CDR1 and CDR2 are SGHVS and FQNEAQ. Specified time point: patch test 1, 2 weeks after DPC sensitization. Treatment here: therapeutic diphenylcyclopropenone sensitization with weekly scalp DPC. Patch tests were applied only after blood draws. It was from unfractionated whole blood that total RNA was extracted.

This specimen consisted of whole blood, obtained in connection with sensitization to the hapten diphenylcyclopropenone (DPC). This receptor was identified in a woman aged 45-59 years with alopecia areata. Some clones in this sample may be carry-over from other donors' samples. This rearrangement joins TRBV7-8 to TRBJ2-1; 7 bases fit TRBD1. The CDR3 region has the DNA TGTGCCAGCAGCTTAGCAGGGGGCCTTGAGCAGTTCTTC. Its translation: CASSLAGGLEQFF.